This passage covers 15 T cell receptor beta chains from one sample sequenced in a study of somatic mutations in cytotoxic T cells in rheumatoid arthritis. Profiling relied on immunoSEQ multiplex PCR, and the TCRdb table lists in-frame clones only, not all of them. Altogether 10,000 to 15,000 clones are present, 78% being singletons, with the ten largest covering 20% to 25%. Sequencing used CD8+ T cells sorted from blood. The receptors stem from an adult with rheumatoid arthritis.

This clone was counted a single time. The chain combines TRBV6-1 with TRBJ2-5; the D call may be TRBD1 or TRBD2 (6 bases each). The CDR3 extends over 17 amino acids. Trimming removed 3 bases from V and 7 bases from J, with 24 bases in between. Germline CDR1 is MNHNS and CDR2 is SASEGT. The CDR3 is CASSEGGARSYWGTQYF. The CDR3 DNA reads TGTGCCAGCAGTGAGGGGGGCGCGAGATCCTATTGGGGGACCCAGTACTTC.

V and J are TRBV11-2 and TRBJ2-7, with D hard to call. Germline V gives CDR1 SGHAT, CDR2 FQNNGV. The CDR3 extends over 14 amino acids. Deletions cut 0 bases from V and 2 bases from J, with 8 bases between. CDR3 nucleotides: TGTGCCAGCAGCTTAGAAAGGGATACCTACGAGCAGTACTTC. Its protein product is CASSLERDTYEQYF. The full variable domain, in which reference TRBV11-2 and TRBJ2-7 provide the parts outside the CDR3, is EAGVAQSPRYKIIEKRQSVAFWCNPISGHATLYWYQQILGQGPKLLIQFQNNGVVDDSQLPKDRFSAERLKGVDSTLKIQPAKLEDSAVYLCASSLERDTYEQYFGPGTRLTVT.

The table lists this clone with a few counts. The V call is TRBV2, the J call TRBJ2-7, with D perhaps TRBD1 (6 bases). Per the germline V gene, CDR1 is SNHLY and CDR2 is FYNNEI. V shed 7 bases and J shed 5 bases, with 12 bases lying between them. This CDR3 is built from 12 residues. DNA of the CDR3: TGTGCCAGCACCGAGACAGGCAACGAGCAGTACTTC. Protein product: CASTETGNEQYF.

CDR3 bases: TGTGCCAGCAGCTTTAGAGGAAAACCCTTGAACACTGAAGCTTTCTTT. Translation: CASSFRGKPLNTEAFF. The chain combines TRBV7-2 with TRBJ1-1; D unresolved. The CDR3 spans 16 residues. The V end was cut by 3 bases, the J end by 0 bases, with 14 bases between. The germline V gene encodes CDR1 SGHTA and CDR2 FQGNSA.

This sequence joins TRBV28 and TRBJ1-4; 7 positions agree with TRBD1. Germline CDR1 reads MDHEN; CDR2 reads SYDVKM. J lost 7 bases, V lost 3 bases, and 2 bases had no gene match. CDR3 length equals 13 residues. The CDR3 DNA reads as TGTGCCAGCAGTTTTTACAGGGGTGAAAAACTGTTTTTT. It yields the protein CASSFYRGEKLFF.

Only a few counts were recorded for this clone. This chain links TRBV5-5 with TRBJ2-7; no clear D gene. The V end was cut by 1 base, the J end by 2 bases, with 7 bases between. Germline loops: CDR1 SGHKS, CDR2 YYEKEE (reference sequence). This CDR3 region has 13 residues. CDR3 sequence: CASSLWPTYEQYF. CDR3 in DNA: TGTGCCAGCAGCTTGTGGCCAACCTACGAGCAGTACTTC. Full variable domain (rest looked up from reference TRBV5-5 and TRBJ2-7): DAGVTQSPTHLIKTRGQQVTLRCSPISGHKSVSWYQQVLGQGPQFIFQYYEKEERGRGNFPDRFSARQFPNYSSELNVNALLLGDSALYLCASSLWPTYEQYFGPGTRLTVT.

This clone was counted only a few times. The V and J genes are TRBV5-4 and TRBJ2-5; 8 bases agree with TRBD2. The CDR3 spans 16 residues. Looked up from germline, CDR1 is SGHNT and CDR2 is YYREEE (reference sequence). Trimming cost V 0 bases and J 1 base; bases outside gene matches: 5. The CDR3 here is CASSLGPSGPQETQYF. The CDR3 nucleotides read TGTGCCAGCAGCTTGGGTCCTAGCGGGCCCCAAGAGACCCAGTACTTC.

The chain couples TRBV6-5 to TRBJ1-1, with 9 bases matching TRBD1. There are 15 residues in the CDR3. V lost 2 bases and J lost 4; bases outside the gene matches: 5. Germline V lookup: CDR1 MNHEY, CDR2 SVGAGI. This chain's CDR3 is CASSYLGTGSTEAFF. In DNA form, the CDR3 reads TGTGCCAGCAGTTACCTAGGGACAGGGAGCACTGAAGCTTTCTTT.

The rearrangement uses TRBV7-3 and TRBJ2-3; 14 bases map to TRBD2. J was trimmed by 4 bases and V by 5 bases; bases with no gene match: 5. The CDR3 has 16 residues. The germline gives CDR1 SGHTA, CDR2 FQGTGA. CDR3 nucleotide sequence: TGTGCCAGCAGCGGGGGGACTAGCGGGAGCGCAGATACGCAGTATTTT. Encoded protein: CASSGGTSGSADTQYF.

With respect to this clone: The sample has other DNA sequences that encode this CDR3 too. The rearrangement joins TRBV6-1 to TRBJ2-1; 8 bases match TRBD2. The length of the CDR3 is 16 residues. The germline CDR1 and CDR2 sequences are MNHNS and SASEGT. The ends lost 0 bases at V and 0 bases at J; junction bases unmatched: 1. CDR3 bases: TGTGCCAGCAGTGAAGCGGCGGGGGGCTCCTACAATGAGCAGTTCTTC. Encoded protein: CASSEAAGGSYNEQFF.

This sequence joins TRBV7-6 and TRBJ2-7; weak D call: TRBD2 (6 bases). The length of the CDR3 is 15 residues. V shed 5 bases and J shed 0 bases, with 14 bases lying between them. Germline lookup yields CDR1 SGHVS and CDR2 FNYEAQ. The DNA for the CDR3 is TGTGCCAGCAGCCCCGGGACTTCTAGCTCCTACGAGCAGTACTTC. Protein sequence: CASSPGTSSSYEQYF.

This sequence joins TRBV5-4 and TRBJ1-2; D gene unclear. Germline lookup yields CDR1 SGHNT and CDR2 YYREEE (reference sequence). The CDR3 is made up of 16 amino acids. Deletions cut 6 bases from V and 0 bases from J, with 18 bases between. CDR3 residues: CASTSQWGTANYGYTF. The CDR3 DNA follows: TGTGCCAGCACTTCTCAATGGGGAACAGCTAACTATGGCTACACCTTC.

This chain links TRBV2 with TRBJ2-1; 8 bases align to TRBD2. V gave up 4 bases and J gave up 0 bases; unmatched junction bases: 5. CDR3 length: 16 amino acids. Germline assignment: CDR1 SNHLY and CDR2 FYNNEI. DNA for the CDR3: TGTGCCAGCAGTGCTAGCGGGTACAGCTCCTACAATGAGCAGTTCTTC. It specifies CASSASGYSSYNEQFF.

V usage is TRBV4-1 and J usage is TRBJ1-2; 11 bases align to TRBD1. There are 18 residues in the CDR3. The V segment lost 1 base and the J segment 7 bases; nucleotides outside the gene matches: 14. Per germline, CDR1 MGHRA and CDR2 YSYEKL. CDR3 DNA sequence: TGCGCCAGCAGCCAAGGACCCTTTACCGGACAGGGGGCGGTTGGCTACACCTTC. It is translated as CASSQGPFTGQGAVGYTF.

This clone was seen a few times. V and J are TRBV5-1 and TRBJ1-6; D ambiguous. Trimming left V 2 bases short and J 0 bases short, with 12 bases between. The CDR3 extends over 17 amino acids. The germline gives CDR1 SGHRS, CDR2 YFSETQ. CDR3 in amino acids: CASSLNELSSYNSPLHF. The CDR3 region has the DNA TGCGCCAGCAGCTTAAACGAGCTTAGCTCCTATAATTCACCCCTCCACTTT.